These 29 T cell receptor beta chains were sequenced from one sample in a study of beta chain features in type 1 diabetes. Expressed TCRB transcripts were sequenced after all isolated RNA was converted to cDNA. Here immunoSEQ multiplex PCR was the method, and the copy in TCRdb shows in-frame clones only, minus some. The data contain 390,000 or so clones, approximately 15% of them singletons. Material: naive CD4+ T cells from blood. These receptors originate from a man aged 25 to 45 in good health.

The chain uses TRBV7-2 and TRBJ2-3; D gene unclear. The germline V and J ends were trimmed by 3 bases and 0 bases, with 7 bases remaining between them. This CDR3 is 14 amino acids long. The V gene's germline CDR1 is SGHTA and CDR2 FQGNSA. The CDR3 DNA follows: TGTGCCAGCAGCTTTCGTTCTAGCACAGATACGCAGTATTTT. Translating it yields CASSFRSSTDTQYF.

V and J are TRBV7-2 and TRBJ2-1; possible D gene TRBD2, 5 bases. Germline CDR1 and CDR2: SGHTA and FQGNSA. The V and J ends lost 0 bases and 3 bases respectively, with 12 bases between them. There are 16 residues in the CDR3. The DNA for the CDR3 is TGTGCCAGCAGCTTAGCCTCTCCACTAGACTACAATGAGCAGTTCTTC. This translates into CASSLASPLDYNEQFF.

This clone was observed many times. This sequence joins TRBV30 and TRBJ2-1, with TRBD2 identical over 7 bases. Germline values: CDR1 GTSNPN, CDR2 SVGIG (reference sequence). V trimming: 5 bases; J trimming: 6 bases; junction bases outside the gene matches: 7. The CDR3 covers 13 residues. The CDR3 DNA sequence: TGTGCCTGGGCTGGGACTACGTTCAATGAGCAGTTCTTC. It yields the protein CAWAGTTFNEQFF.

The CDR3 bases are TGTGCCGCAAATATAGGCTCGCAAGAGACCCAGTACTTC. It codes for CAANIGSQETQYF. The chain is built from TRBV2 and TRBJ2-5, with D unresolved. Trimming stripped 11 bases from V and 2 bases from J, with 15 bases between. This CDR3 contains 13 residues. Germline V lookup: CDR1 SNHLY, CDR2 FYNNEI. Using reference TRBV2 and TRBJ2-5 for the parts outside the CDR3, the full variable domain is EPEVTQTPSHQVTQMGQEVILRCVPISNHLYFYWYRQILGQKVEFLVSFYNNEISEKSEIFDDQFSVERPDGSNFTLKIRSTKLEDSAMYFCAANIGSQETQYFGPGTRLLVL.

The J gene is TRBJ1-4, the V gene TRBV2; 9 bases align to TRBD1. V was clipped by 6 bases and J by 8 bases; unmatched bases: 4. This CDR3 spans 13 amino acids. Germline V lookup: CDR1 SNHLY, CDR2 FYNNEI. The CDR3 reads CASRGQGWEKLFF. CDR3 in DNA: TGTGCCAGCAGGGGACAGGGCTGGGAAAAACTGTTTTTT.

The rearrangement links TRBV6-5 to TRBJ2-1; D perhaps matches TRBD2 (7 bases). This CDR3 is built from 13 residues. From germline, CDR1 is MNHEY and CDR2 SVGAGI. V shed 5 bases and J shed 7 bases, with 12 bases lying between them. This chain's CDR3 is CASSIQGGNEQFF. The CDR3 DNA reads TGTGCCAGCAGTATACAGGGAGGGAATGAGCAGTTCTTC.

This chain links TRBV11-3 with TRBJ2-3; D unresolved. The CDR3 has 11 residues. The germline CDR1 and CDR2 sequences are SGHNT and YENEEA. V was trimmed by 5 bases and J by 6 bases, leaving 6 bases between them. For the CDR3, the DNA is TGTGCCAGCAGCCAACGGGATACGCAGTATTTT. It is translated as CASSQRDTQYF.

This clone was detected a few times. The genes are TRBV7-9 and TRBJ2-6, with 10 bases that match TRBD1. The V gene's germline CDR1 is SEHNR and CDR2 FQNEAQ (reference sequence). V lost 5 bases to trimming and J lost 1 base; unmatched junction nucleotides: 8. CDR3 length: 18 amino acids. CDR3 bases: TGTGCCAGCAGCATTCACCGGGACAGGGGTTCTGGGGCCAACGTCCTGACTTTC. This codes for CASSIHRDRGSGANVLTF.

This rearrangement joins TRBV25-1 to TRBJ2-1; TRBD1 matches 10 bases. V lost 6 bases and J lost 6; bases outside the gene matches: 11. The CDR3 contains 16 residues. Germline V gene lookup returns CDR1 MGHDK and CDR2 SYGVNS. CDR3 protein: CASRDTGTGVGNEQFF. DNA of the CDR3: TGTGCCAGCAGAGATACCGGGACAGGGGTGGGCAATGAGCAGTTCTTC.

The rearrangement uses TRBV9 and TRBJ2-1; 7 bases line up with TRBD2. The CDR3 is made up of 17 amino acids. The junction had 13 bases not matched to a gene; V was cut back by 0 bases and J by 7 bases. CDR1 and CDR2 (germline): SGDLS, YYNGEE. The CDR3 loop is CASSVGPAGSPSNEQFF. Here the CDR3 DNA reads TGTGCCAGCAGCGTAGGTCCAGCGGGGTCGCCCTCGAATGAGCAGTTCTTC.

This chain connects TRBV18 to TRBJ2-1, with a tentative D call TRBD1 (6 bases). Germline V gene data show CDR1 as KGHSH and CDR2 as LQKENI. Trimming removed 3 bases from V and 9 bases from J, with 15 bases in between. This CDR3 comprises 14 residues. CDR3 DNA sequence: TGTGCCAGCTCACCGTGGGGGCCTGGCCGTGAGCAGTTCTTC. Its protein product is CASSPWGPGREQFF.

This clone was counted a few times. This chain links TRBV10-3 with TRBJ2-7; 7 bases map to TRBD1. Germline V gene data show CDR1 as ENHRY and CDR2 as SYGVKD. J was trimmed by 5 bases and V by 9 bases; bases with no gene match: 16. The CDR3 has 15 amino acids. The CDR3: CAILPRTGGSNEQYF. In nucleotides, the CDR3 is TGTGCCATTTTACCCCGGACAGGCGGGTCCAACGAGCAGTACTTC.

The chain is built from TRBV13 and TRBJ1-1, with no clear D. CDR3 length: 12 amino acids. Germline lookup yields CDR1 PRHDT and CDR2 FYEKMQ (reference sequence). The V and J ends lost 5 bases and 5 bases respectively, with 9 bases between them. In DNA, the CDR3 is TGTGCCAGCAGCCCAGTGGGGACTGAAGCTTTCTTT. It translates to CASSPVGTEAFF.

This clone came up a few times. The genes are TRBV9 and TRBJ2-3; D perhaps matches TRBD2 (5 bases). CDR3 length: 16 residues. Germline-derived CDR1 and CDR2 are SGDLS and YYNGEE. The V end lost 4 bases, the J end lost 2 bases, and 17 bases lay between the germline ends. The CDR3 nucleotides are TGTGCCAGCAGCTCCCAAGCGGATCTAACCACAGATACGCAGTATTTT. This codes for CASSSQADLTTDTQYF.

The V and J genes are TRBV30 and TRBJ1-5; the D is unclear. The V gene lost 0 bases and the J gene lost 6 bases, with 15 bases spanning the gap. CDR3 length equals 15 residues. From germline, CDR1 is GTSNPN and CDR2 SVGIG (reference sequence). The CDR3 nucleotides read TGTGCCTGGAGTGTGTGGGGAAGGCTTGGTCAGCCCCAGCATTTT. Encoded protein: CAWSVWGRLGQPQHF.

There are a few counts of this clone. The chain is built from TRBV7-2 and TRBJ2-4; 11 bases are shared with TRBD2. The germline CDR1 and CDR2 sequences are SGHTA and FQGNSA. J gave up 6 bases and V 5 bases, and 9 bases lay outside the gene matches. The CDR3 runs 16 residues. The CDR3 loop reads CASSPVGSGRGNIQYF. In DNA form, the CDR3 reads TGTGCCAGCAGCCCAGTGGGTAGCGGGAGGGGAAACATTCAGTACTTC. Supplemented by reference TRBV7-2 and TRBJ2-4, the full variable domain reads GAGVSQSPSNKVTEKGKDVELRCDPISGHTALYWYRQSLGQGLEFLIYFQGNSAPDKSGLPSDRFSAERTGGSVSTLTIQRTQQEDSAVYLCASSPVGSGRGNIQYFGAGTRLSVL.

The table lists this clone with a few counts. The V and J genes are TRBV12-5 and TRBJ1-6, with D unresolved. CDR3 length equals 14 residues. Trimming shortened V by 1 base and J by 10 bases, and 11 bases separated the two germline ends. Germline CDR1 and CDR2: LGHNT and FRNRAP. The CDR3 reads CASGLGIPGSPLHF. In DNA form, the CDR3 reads TGTGCTAGTGGTTTGGGGATTCCGGGGTCACCCCTCCACTTT.

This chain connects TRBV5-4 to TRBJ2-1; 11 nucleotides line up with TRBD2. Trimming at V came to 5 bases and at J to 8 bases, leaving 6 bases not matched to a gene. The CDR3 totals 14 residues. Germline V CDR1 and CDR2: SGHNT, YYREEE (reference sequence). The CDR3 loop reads CASSTSGRGYEQFF. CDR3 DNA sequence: TGTGCCAGCAGTACTAGCGGGAGAGGCTATGAGCAGTTCTTC. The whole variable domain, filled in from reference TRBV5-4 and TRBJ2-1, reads ETGVTQSPTHLIKTRGQQVTLRCSSQSGHNTVSWYQQALGQGPQFIFQYYREEENGRGNFPPRFSGLQFPNYSSELNVNALELDDSALYLCASSTSGRGYEQFFGPGTRLTVL.

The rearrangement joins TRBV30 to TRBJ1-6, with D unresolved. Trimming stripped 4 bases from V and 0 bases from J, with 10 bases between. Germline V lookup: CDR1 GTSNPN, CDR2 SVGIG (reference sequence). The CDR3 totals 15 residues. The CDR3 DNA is TGTGCCTGGACGACCGGGAGCTCCTATAATTCACCCCTCCACTTT. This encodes CAWTTGSSYNSPLHF.

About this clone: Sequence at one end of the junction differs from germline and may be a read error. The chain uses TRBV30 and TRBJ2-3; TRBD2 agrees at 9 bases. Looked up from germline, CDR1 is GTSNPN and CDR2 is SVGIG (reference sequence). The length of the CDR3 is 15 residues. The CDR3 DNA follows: TGTGCCGGGAGTACCTCTAGCGGGACTGCAGATACGCAGTATTTT. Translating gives CAGSTSSGTADTQYF.

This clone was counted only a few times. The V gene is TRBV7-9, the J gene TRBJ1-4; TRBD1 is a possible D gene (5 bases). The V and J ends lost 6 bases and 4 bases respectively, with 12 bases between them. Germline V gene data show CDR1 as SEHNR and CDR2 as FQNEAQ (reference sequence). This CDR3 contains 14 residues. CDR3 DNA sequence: TGTGCCAGCAGGATCGGAGGGGTTAATGAAAAACTGTTTTTT. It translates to CASRIGGVNEKLFF.

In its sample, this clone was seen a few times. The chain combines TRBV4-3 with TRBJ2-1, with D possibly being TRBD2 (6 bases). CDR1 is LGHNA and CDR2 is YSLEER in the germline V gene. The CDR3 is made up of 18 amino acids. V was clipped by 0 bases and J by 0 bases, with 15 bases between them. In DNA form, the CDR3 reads TGCGCCAGCAGCCAAGATCTTCCTAGCGCTAGCTCCTACAATGAGCAGTTCTTC. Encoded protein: CASSQDLPSASSYNEQFF.

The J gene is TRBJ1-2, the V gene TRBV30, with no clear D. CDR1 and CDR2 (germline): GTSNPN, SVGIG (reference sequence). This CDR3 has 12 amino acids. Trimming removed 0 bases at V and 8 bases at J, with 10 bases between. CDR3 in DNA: TGTGCCTGGAGTGTTAGTGTGGGAGGCTACACCTTC. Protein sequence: CAWSVSVGGYTF.

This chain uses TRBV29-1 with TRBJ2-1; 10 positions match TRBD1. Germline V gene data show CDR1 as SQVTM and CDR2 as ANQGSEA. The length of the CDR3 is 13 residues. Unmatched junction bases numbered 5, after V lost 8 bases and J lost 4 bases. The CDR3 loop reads CSIPGQGYNEQFF. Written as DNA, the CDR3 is TGCAGCATACCGGGACAGGGGTACAATGAGCAGTTCTTC.

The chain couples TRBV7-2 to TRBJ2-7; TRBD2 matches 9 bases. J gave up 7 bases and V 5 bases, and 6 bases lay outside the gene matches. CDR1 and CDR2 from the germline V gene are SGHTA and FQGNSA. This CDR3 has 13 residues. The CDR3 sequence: CASSRGGAREQYF. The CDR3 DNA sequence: TGTGCCAGCAGCCGCGGGGGGGCTAGGGAGCAGTACTTC.

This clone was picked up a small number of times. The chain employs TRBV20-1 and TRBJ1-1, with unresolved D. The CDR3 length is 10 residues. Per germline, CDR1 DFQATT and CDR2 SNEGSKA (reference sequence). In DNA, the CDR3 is TGCAGCACCCCTCGGGCTGAAGCTTTCTTT. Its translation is CSTPRAEAFF.

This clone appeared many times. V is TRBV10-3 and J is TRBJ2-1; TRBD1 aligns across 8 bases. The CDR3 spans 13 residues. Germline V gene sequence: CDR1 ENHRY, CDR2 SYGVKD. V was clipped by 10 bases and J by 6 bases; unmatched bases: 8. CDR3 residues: CASLTDRGNEQFF. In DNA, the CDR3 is TGTGCCAGCCTAACCGACAGGGGCAATGAGCAGTTCTTC.

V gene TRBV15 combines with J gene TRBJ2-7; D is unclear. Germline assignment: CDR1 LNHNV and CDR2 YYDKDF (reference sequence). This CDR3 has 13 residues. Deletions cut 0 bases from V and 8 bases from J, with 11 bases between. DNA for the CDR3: TGTGCCACCAGCAGAGATATGAGGAATCAGCAGTACGTC. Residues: CATSRDMRNQQYV.

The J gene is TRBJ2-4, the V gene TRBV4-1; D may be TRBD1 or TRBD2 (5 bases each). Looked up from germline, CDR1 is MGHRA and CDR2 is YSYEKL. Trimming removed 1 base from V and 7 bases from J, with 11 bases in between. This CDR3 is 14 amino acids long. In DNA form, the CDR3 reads TGCGCCAGCAGCCAAGGACTCGAGGGGAACATTCAGTACTTC. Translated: CASSQGLEGNIQYF.